The rows below give T cell receptor beta chains drawn from one sample of a study of cytomegalovirus exposure and HLA in healthy donors. Sequencing used immunoSEQ multiplex PCR; TCRdb keeps in-frame clones, though not all of them. This sample has 110,000 to 150,000 clones, with about 95% found just once. Input material: PBMCs. These receptors originate from a man in his late teens or twenties in good health and CMV-seropositive. Both conserved end residues are part of each CDR3. Fields, in order: D gene, clone size, V gene, J gene, CDR3 DNA, CDR3 protein. D genes are given only for firm matches. Clone size is stated in some rows and not others, as once, few, many or a class when expanded.

D: TRBD1; size: .; V: TRBV29-1; J: TRBJ1-1; DNA: TGCAGCGCCCGGACAGGGGGGTACACTGAAGCTTTCTTT; CDR3: CSARTGGYTEAFF
D: .; size: .; V: TRBV9; J: TRBJ2-1; DNA: TGTGCCAGCAGCGTAGTACCCGTATCGGGAGAGCAGTTCTTC; CDR3: CASSVVPVSGEQFF
D: .; size: .; V: TRBV2; J: TRBJ1-4; DNA: TGTGCCAGCAGGGAGGGGAACCTCGGGGATGAAAAACTGTTTTTT; CDR3: CASREGNLGDEKLFF
D: TRBD2; size: few; V: TRBV5-1; J: TRBJ2-5; DNA: TGCGCCAGCAGCTACCATGGGTGGGAGGGCGAAGAGACCCAGTACTTC; CDR3: CASSYHGWEGEETQYF
D: .; size: .; V: TRBV29-1; J: TRBJ2-1; DNA: TGCAGCTACGCCGCGGACTACAATGAGCAGTTCTTC; CDR3: CSYAADYNEQFF
D: .; size: .; V: TRBV5-1; J: TRBJ2-3; DNA: TGCGCCAGCAGCACTACAGATACGCAGTATTTT; CDR3: CASSTTDTQYF
D: TRBD1; size: .; V: TRBV30; J: TRBJ2-7; DNA: TGTGCCTGGAGCGCCAAGCAGGGGGTCCCCCCCTACGAGCAGTACTTC; CDR3: CAWSAKQGVPPYEQYF
D: .; size: .; V: TRBV5-6; J: TRBJ2-7; DNA: TGTGCCAGCAGCCCATCCACAGGGATGGGCGAGCAGTACTTC; CDR3: CASSPSTGMGEQYF
D: .; size: once; V: TRBV7-2; J: TRBJ1-1; DNA: TGTGCCAGCAGCCCCACTAGGGACACTGAAGCTTTCTTT; CDR3: CASSPTRDTEAFF
D: .; size: .; V: TRBV7-6; J: TRBJ2-1; DNA: TGTGCCAGCAGCTTATCGGTCGGGGAAGGCAATGAGCAGTTCTTC; CDR3: CASSLSVGEGNEQFF
D: .; size: .; V: TRBV7-3; J: TRBJ2-7; DNA: TGTGCCAGCAGCTTAATGGGTGGGAGCTCCTACGAGCAGTACTTC; CDR3: CASSLMGGSSYEQYF
D: TRBD1; size: .; V: TRBV10-3; J: TRBJ2-2; DNA: TGTGCCATCAGTGAACCCGGGACAGGGGTCACCGGGGAGCTGTTTTTT; CDR3: CAISEPGTGVTGELFF
D: TRBD2; size: once; V: TRBV2; J: TRBJ2-1; DNA: TGTGCCAGCAGCTCACTAGCGGGAGTTATAGAGCAGTTCTTC; CDR3: CASSSLAGVIEQFF
D: .; size: once; V: TRBV7-9; J: TRBJ1-2; DNA: TGTGCCAGCAGCTTGACACAGCTCTATGGGGGCTACACCTTC; CDR3: CASSLTQLYGGYTF
D: .; size: .; V: TRBV2; J: TRBJ1-3; DNA: TGTGCCAGCAGACACAGGGTCGCAGGAAACACCATATATTTT; CDR3: CASRHRVAGNTIYF
D: TRBD2; size: once; V: TRBV7-8; J: TRBJ2-1; DNA: TGTGCCAGCAGCCATACGTGGGGGAGGGCCCGTTTTGAGCAGTTCTTC; CDR3: CASSHTWGRARFEQFF
D: .; size: .; V: TRBV5-6; J: TRBJ2-4; DNA: TGTGCCAGCAGCCCCTCGGGTCTAATCCCCCAGTACTTC; CDR3: CASSPSGLIPQYF
D: TRBD1; size: .; V: TRBV27; J: TRBJ1-1; DNA: TGTGCCAGCAGTTTGACAGGGGTCAACACTGAAGCTTTCTTT; CDR3: CASSLTGVNTEAFF
D: .; size: .; V: TRBV4-1; J: TRBJ1-5; DNA: TGCGCCAGCAGCCAACGGACAGTTGCGGGTCAGCCCCAGCATTTT; CDR3: CASSQRTVAGQPQHF
D: TRBD2; size: .; V: TRBV7-8; J: TRBJ2-1; DNA: TGTGCCAGCAGCTCCCAGCGGGACTCCTACAATGAGCAGTTCTTC; CDR3: CASSSQRDSYNEQFF
D: TRBD1; size: .; V: TRBV19; J: TRBJ1-2; DNA: TGTGCCAGTAGTACCCAGACAGGGGAAATCGCTGGCTACACCTTC; CDR3: CASSTQTGEIAGYTF
D: TRBD2; size: .; V: TRBV27; J: TRBJ2-1; DNA: TGTGCCAGCAGCCCGGGGGCTAGCGGGAATGAGCAGTTCTTC; CDR3: CASSPGASGNEQFF
D: TRBD2; size: .; V: TRBV7-9; J: TRBJ2-1; DNA: TGTGCCAGCAGCGGGACTAGCGGAACCTACAATGAGCAGTTCTTC; CDR3: CASSGTSGTYNEQFF
D: TRBD2; size: .; V: TRBV7-8; J: TRBJ2-2; DNA: TGTGCCAGCAGCTTAGGGGTCGGGGGGTTCGCGAACACCGGGGAGCTGTTTTTT; CDR3: CASSLGVGGFANTGELFF
D: TRBD1; size: .; V: TRBV7-9; J: TRBJ2-5; DNA: TGTGCCAGCAGCTTAGCGAAGGGACAGGGGGAAGAGACCCAGTACTTC; CDR3: CASSLAKGQGEETQYF
D: .; size: .; V: TRBV11-1; J: TRBJ2-7; DNA: TGTGCCAGCAGCTTAGTAACTAGCTACGAGCAGTACTTC; CDR3: CASSLVTSYEQYF
D: .; size: .; V: TRBV9; J: TRBJ2-1; DNA: TGTGCCAGCAGCGTAGTGGGGAGTTCCTACAATGAGCAGTTCTTC; CDR3: CASSVVGSSYNEQFF
D: TRBD2; size: .; V: TRBV5-4; J: TRBJ2-2; DNA: TGTGCCAGGACAAGGTGGGGCGGGAGGAAGGCCGGGGAGCTGTTTTTT; CDR3: CARTRWGGRKAGELFF
D: TRBD2; size: .; V: TRBV9; J: TRBJ2-1; DNA: TGTGCCAGCAGCGTAGGCGGGGGTGGTTACAATGAGCAGTTCTTC; CDR3: CASSVGGGGYNEQFF
D: .; size: once; V: TRBV29-1; J: TRBJ2-3; DNA: TGCAGCGTTAAGACAGGCGCCGGGACAGATACGCAGTATTTT; CDR3: CSVKTGAGTDTQYF
D: .; size: .; V: TRBV7-8; J: TRBJ2-7; DNA: TGTGCCAGCAGCCCTCCACCAGTGGTCGAGCAGTACTTC; CDR3: CASSPPPVVEQYF
D: TRBD1; size: .; V: TRBV5-4; J: TRBJ2-7; DNA: TGTGCCAGCAGCTCGGACAGGGTAGACGAGCAGTACTTC; CDR3: CASSSDRVDEQYF
D: .; size: .; V: TRBV28; J: TRBJ1-2; DNA: TGTGCCAGCAGTCGTCAGGGCCTTCTATATGGCTACACCTTC; CDR3: CASSRQGLLYGYTF
D: .; size: .; V: TRBV28; J: TRBJ2-7; DNA: TGTGCCAGCGGCCATTCGGGGATTTTGTACGAGCAGTACTTC; CDR3: CASGHSGILYEQYF
D: .; size: once; V: TRBV5-6; J: TRBJ1-3; DNA: TGTGCCAGCAGCTTGAGATCTAGAAACACCATATATTTT; CDR3: CASSLRSRNTIYF
D: TRBD2; size: .; V: TRBV28; J: TRBJ2-1; DNA: TGTGCCAGCCGGCGAGGTAGCGGGAGTACAGGGGACAATGAGCAGTTCTTC; CDR3: CASRRGSGSTGDNEQFF